Below, 20 T cell receptor beta chains from the same sample are listed, as sequenced in a study of cytomegalovirus exposure and HLA in healthy donors. PCR used 60 Vbeta primers and 13 Jbeta primers. Sequenced by immunoSEQ multiplex PCR; TCRdb stores in-frame clones only, minus some. The sample includes around 85,000 clones, under 80% of them seen just once. Sequencing used PBMCs. The receptors stem from a man younger than 45 in good health and CMV-seropositive.

The V call is TRBV6-5, the J call TRBJ1-1; TRBD1 is a possible D gene (5 bases). The germline V gene encodes CDR1 MNHEY and CDR2 SVGAGI. Deletions cut 2 bases from V and 5 bases from J, with 15 bases between. The CDR3 extends over 15 amino acids. CDR3 residues: CASSYKRGRGTEAFF. The CDR3 DNA is TGTGCCAGCAGTTACAAGCGCGGGAGGGGAACTGAAGCTTTCTTT.

J is TRBJ2-3 and V is TRBV7-2; maybe TRBD2 (6 bases). Germline V gene data show CDR1 as SGHTA and CDR2 as FQGNSA. V was clipped by 3 bases and J by 0 bases, with 10 bases between them. The CDR3 extends over 15 amino acids. CDR3 DNA: TGTGCCAGCAGCTTCGGCGGGGTCAGCACAGATACGCAGTATTTT. It specifies CASSFGGVSTDTQYF.

This clone was found once. At one of its ends the junction is not consistent with the germline gene, which may arise from a read error. This sequence joins TRBV7-7 and TRBJ2-5; maybe TRBD2 (5 bases). This CDR3 contains 16 residues. The germline V gene encodes CDR1 SSHAT and CDR2 FNYEAQ (reference sequence). The CDR3 region is CASSPEGAVLGETQYF. As DNA, the CDR3 is TGTGCTAGCAGCCCTGAGGGTGCGGTCCTGGGAGAGACCCAGTACTTC.

This clone was seen only a few times. This chain links TRBV5-1 with TRBJ1-5; TRBD1 is a possible D gene (5 bases). V was pared by 4 bases and J by 5 bases, with 13 bases between. Germline CDR1 and CDR2: SGHRS and YFSETQ. The CDR3 is 14 amino acids. CDR3 nucleotides: TGCGCCAGCAGCCAGTCAGGAGGGGATCAGCCCCAGCATTTT. Translation gives CASSQSGGDQPQHF.

V and J are TRBV5-6 and TRBJ2-3, with 13 bases lining up with TRBD2. Per the germline V gene, CDR1 is SGHDT and CDR2 is YYEEEE. V lost 4 bases, J lost 4 bases, and 6 bases stayed unmatched. The CDR3 loop spans 16 amino acids. CDR3 nucleotide sequence: TGTGCCAGCAGCCCGGGACTAGCGGGAACGGCAGATACGCAGTATTTT. Translated, it gives CASSPGLAGTADTQYF.

This chain connects TRBV9 to TRBJ1-1; unclear D gene. With 4 bases removed from V and 0 bases from J, the gap between germline ends came to 13 bases. Germline lookup yields CDR1 SGDLS and CDR2 YYNGEE. CDR3 length equals 15 residues. The chain's CDR3 is CASSSVDTLNTEAFF. CDR3 in DNA: TGTGCCAGCAGCTCGGTCGACACTCTGAACACTGAAGCTTTCTTT.

This clone has just one count. The V and J genes are TRBV5-4 and TRBJ2-3; tentatively, D is TRBD1 (5 bases). Germline CDR1 reads SGHNT; CDR2 reads YYREEE (reference sequence). This CDR3 spans 15 amino acids. V dropped 4 bases and J dropped 4 bases, with 16 bases sitting between them. CDR3: CASSPWPKGADTQYF. The CDR3 DNA reads as TGTGCCAGCAGCCCCTGGCCAAAAGGGGCAGATACGCAGTATTTT.

The chain carries TRBV4-2 and TRBJ1-5; possible D gene TRBD1, 6 bases. The V end lost 6 bases, the J end lost 0 bases, and 12 bases lay between the germline ends. The CDR3 extends over 15 amino acids. CDR1 is LGHNA and CDR2 is YNFKEQ in the germline V gene. The CDR3 DNA sequence: TGTGCCAGCAGTCGAGGGGGGGATAGCAATCAGCCCCAGCATTTT. As protein: CASSRGGDSNQPQHF.

The rearrangement joins TRBV19 to TRBJ2-1, with D possibly being TRBD2 (5 bases). Deletions cut 6 bases from V and 4 bases from J, with 10 bases between. The germline V gene has CDR1 LNHDA and CDR2 SQIVND (reference sequence). The CDR3 extends over 13 amino acids. This CDR3 reads CASSRGIYNEQFF. The CDR3 region has the DNA TGTGCCAGTAGCCGGGGTATTTACAATGAGCAGTTCTTC.

The rearrangement uses TRBV4-2 and TRBJ1-4; TRBD1 matches at 9 bases. The CDR3 has 15 residues. CDR1 and CDR2 from the germline V gene are LGHNA and YNFKEQ. J was trimmed by 8 bases and V by 0 bases; bases with no gene match: 4. The CDR3 DNA is TGTGCCAGCAGCCAAGATCGCGACAGGGGGGAAAAACTGTTTTTT. Its translation is CASSQDRDRGEKLFF.

The chain is built from TRBV15 and TRBJ2-7; tentative D call: TRBD1 (6 bases). This CDR3 has 13 residues. The germline V gene encodes CDR1 LNHNV and CDR2 YYDKDF (reference sequence). Trimming cost V 3 bases and J 4 bases, with 10 bases left between them. The CDR3 loop is CATSRLGGYEQYF. In DNA form, the CDR3 reads TGTGCCACCAGCAGGTTAGGGGGTTACGAGCAGTACTTC.

The V gene is TRBV7-9, the J gene TRBJ1-2; no reliable D call. The CDR3 spans 11 residues. Trimming removed 3 bases at V and 7 bases at J, with 6 bases between. Germline lookup yields CDR1 SEHNR and CDR2 FQNEAQ (reference sequence). The CDR3: CASSFGSGYTF. DNA of the CDR3: TGTGCCAGCAGCTTTGGGAGTGGCTACACCTTC. Full variable domain (rest looked up from reference TRBV7-9 and TRBJ1-2): DTGVSQNPRHKITKRGQNVTFRCDPISEHNRLYWYRQTLGQGPEFLTYFQNEAQLEKSRLLSDRFSAERPKGSFSTLEIQRTEQGDSAMYLCASSFGSGYTFGSGTRLTVV.

The chain links TRBV9 to TRBJ2-7, with a weak D call TRBD1 (5 bases). From germline, CDR1 is SGDLS and CDR2 YYNGEE. The CDR3 loop spans 13 amino acids. The germline V and J ends were trimmed by 0 bases and 6 bases, with 10 bases remaining between them. The CDR3 spells CASSVALRGEQYF. CDR3 DNA sequence: TGTGCCAGCAGCGTAGCCCTAAGGGGCGAGCAGTACTTC.

This chain connects TRBV5-1 to TRBJ2-7; tentatively, D is TRBD1 (5 bases). CDR3 length equals 15 residues. Germline V gives CDR1 SGHRS, CDR2 YFSETQ. The V gene lost 4 bases and the J gene lost 5 bases, with 19 bases spanning the gap. CDR3 DNA sequence: TGCGCCAGCAGCCCGGCACAGGCTCCCCTCCACGAGCAGTACTTC. It translates to CASSPAQAPLHEQYF. Together with reference TRBV5-1 and TRBJ2-7, the CDR3 gives the full variable domain: KAGVTQTPRYLIKTRGQQVTLSCSPISGHRSVSWYQQTPGQGLQFLFEYFSETQRNKGNFPGRFSGRQFSNSRSEMNVSTLELGDSALYLCASSPAQAPLHEQYFGPGTRLTVT.

The rearrangement uses TRBV6-1 and TRBJ2-7; possible D gene TRBD2, 7 bases. Germline V gene lookup returns CDR1 MNHNS and CDR2 SASEGT. This CDR3 has 14 amino acids. Trimming shortened V by 3 bases and J by 2 bases, and 11 bases separated the two germline ends. CDR3 in DNA: TGTGCCAGCAGTGACGGCGGGGGCCCCTACGAGCAGTACTTC. Residues: CASSDGGGPYEQYF.

J is TRBJ1-1 and V is TRBV10-3; TRBD1 aligns across 7 bases. The CDR3 is made up of 14 amino acids. V was pared by 8 bases and J by 6 bases, with 12 bases of the junction left unmatched. Germline CDR1 and CDR2: ENHRY and SYGVKD. The CDR3 is CAIRLTGNNAEAFF. The CDR3 nucleotides read TGTGCCATCCGCCTGACAGGGAATAACGCTGAAGCTTTCTTT.

This sequence joins TRBV6-6 and TRBJ1-5; 8 nucleotides align to TRBD1. This CDR3 is 14 amino acids long. Looked up from germline, CDR1 is MNHNY and CDR2 is SVGAGI (reference sequence). The V segment lost 4 bases and the J segment 5 bases; nucleotides outside the gene matches: 4. CDR3 sequence reads: CASSSRQGYQPQHF. In DNA, the CDR3 is TGTGCCAGCAGTTCTCGACAGGGGTATCAGCCCCAGCATTTT.

The rearrangement links TRBV7-9 to TRBJ2-6; tentative D call: TRBD2 (6 bases). The CDR3 has 15 residues. V lost 4 bases, J lost 2 bases, and 9 bases lay in between. Per the germline V gene, CDR1 is SEHNR and CDR2 is FQNEAQ (reference sequence). The chain's CDR3 is CASSWGEPGANVLTF. For the CDR3, the DNA is TGTGCCAGCAGCTGGGGGGAGCCTGGGGCCAACGTCCTGACTTTC.

This clone was recorded once. The rearrangement joins TRBV28 to TRBJ1-3; 9 nucleotides agree with TRBD1. Trimming took 6 bases from V and 2 from J; bases not matched to a gene: 11. This CDR3 comprises 17 residues. CDR1 is MDHEN, CDR2 SYDVKM, per germline. The CDR3 is CASSPVQGAPPGNTIYF. The CDR3, as DNA: TGTGCCAGCAGCCCCGTACAGGGGGCGCCCCCTGGAAACACCATATATTTT.

This clone appeared a few times. The chain uses TRBV27 and TRBJ2-3; TRBD2 matches 8 bases. CDR3 length: 13 amino acids. Unmatched junction bases numbered 5, after V lost 6 bases and J lost 6 bases. CDR1 is MNHEY and CDR2 is SMNVEV in the germline V gene (reference sequence). The CDR3 bases are TGTGCCAGCAGACGCACGGGGGGGGATACGCAGTATTTT. Translation: CASRRTGGDTQYF.